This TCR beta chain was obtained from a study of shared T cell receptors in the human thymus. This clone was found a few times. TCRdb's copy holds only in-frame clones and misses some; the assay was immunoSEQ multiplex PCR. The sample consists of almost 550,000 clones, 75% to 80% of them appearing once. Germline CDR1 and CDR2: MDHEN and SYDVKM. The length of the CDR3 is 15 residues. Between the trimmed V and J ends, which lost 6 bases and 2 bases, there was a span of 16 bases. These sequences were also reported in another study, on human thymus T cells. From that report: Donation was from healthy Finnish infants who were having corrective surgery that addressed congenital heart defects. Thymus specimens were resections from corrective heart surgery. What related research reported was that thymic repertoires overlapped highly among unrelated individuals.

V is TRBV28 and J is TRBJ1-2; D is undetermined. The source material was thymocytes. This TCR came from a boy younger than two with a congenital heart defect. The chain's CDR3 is CASSSLQVRNYGYTF. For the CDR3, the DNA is TGTGCCAGCAGCTCCCTTCAGGTGCGAAACTATGGCTACACCTTC.